These 29 T cell receptor beta chains originate from one sample sequenced in a study of blood T cell repertoires in COVID-19. Assay used: immunoSEQ multiplex PCR; TCRdb lists only in-frame clones, some missing. The table includes approximately 64,000 clones, over 75% detected once. The sequenced sample consisted of peripheral blood. Receptor source: a woman in her fifties or sixties with COVID-19, enrolled during active disease.

This clone was found once. This chain uses TRBV6-5 with TRBJ2-7, with 14 bases matching TRBD2. Germline loops: CDR1 MNHEY, CDR2 SVGAGI. The CDR3 is 16 amino acids. Trimming took 1 base from V and 4 from J; bases not matched to a gene: 3. CDR3 sequence: CASSYYGTSGRYEQYF. CDR3 DNA sequence: TGTGCCAGCAGTTACTACGGGACTAGCGGGAGATACGAGCAGTACTTC.

The chain combines TRBV2 with TRBJ1-2; D unclear. The CDR3 consists of 12 residues. V was pared by 6 bases and J by 3 bases, with 8 bases between. Germline V gene lookup returns CDR1 SNHLY and CDR2 FYNNEI. The DNA for the CDR3 is TGTGCCAGCAGGGACTCCTACTATGGCTACACCTTC. Translation gives CASRDSYYGYTF.

This chain links TRBV5-6 with TRBJ2-7; TRBD1 matches at 7 bases. This CDR3 spans 15 amino acids. The V segment lost 0 bases and the J segment 5 bases; nucleotides outside the gene matches: 8. Germline CDR1 reads SGHDT; CDR2 reads YYEEEE. CDR3 sequence (DNA): TGTGCCAGCAGCTTGGGAGCGACAGGGACCGACGAGCAGTACTTC. This codes for CASSLGATGTDEQYF.

The J gene is TRBJ2-3, the V gene TRBV30; TRBD1 aligns across 7 bases. Trimming at V came to 4 bases and at J to 2 bases, leaving 6 bases not matched to a gene. The CDR3 has 14 residues. In germline, CDR1 is GTSNPN, CDR2 SVGIG (reference sequence). The CDR3 region is CAWNKGALTDTQYF. The CDR3 nucleotides are TGTGCCTGGAACAAGGGGGCACTCACAGATACGCAGTATTTT. The whole variable domain, filled in from reference TRBV30 and TRBJ2-3, reads SQTIHQWPATLVQPVGSPLSLECTVEGTSNPNLYWYRQAAGRGLQLLFYSVGIGQISSEVPQNLSASRPQDRQFILSSKKLLLSDSGFYLCAWNKGALTDTQYFGPGTRLTVL.

This chain links TRBV3-1 (or the pseudogene TRBV3-2) with TRBJ1-4; 7 bases match TRBD1. The length of the CDR3 is 17 residues. V gave up 0 bases and J gave up 5 bases; unmatched junction bases: 9. Germline V gives CDR1 LGHDT, CDR2 YNNKEL (reference sequence). The CDR3 reads CASSQELQGRVNEKLFF. In DNA, the CDR3 is TGTGCCAGCAGCCAAGAATTACAGGGGCGGGTAAATGAAAAACTGTTTTTT.

The chain combines TRBV3-1 (or the pseudogene TRBV3-2) with TRBJ1-1, with D perhaps TRBD1 (5 bases). Germline values: CDR1 LGHDT, CDR2 YNNKEL (reference sequence). This CDR3 is built from 14 residues. V was trimmed by 3 bases and J by 4 bases, leaving 12 bases between them. In DNA, the CDR3 is TGTGCCAGCAGCCACGCAGGGCCTAGCACTGAAGCTTTCTTT. It encodes CASSHAGPSTEAFF.

The V and J genes are TRBV19 and TRBJ2-7, with D tentatively TRBD1 (6 bases). CDR3 length: 13 amino acids. V was trimmed by 3 bases and J by 7 bases, leaving 13 bases between them. CDR1 and CDR2 (germline): LNHDA, SQIVND (reference sequence). In DNA form, the CDR3 reads TGTGCCAGTAGTATTACAGGGTCGGGTGAGCAGTACTTC. It specifies CASSITGSGEQYF.

The chain recombines TRBV6-2 or TRBV6-3 with TRBJ2-7; 7 nucleotides agree with TRBD2. The CDR3 has 14 amino acids. The V segment lost 2 bases and the J segment 3 bases; nucleotides outside the gene matches: 4. The germline gives CDR1 MNHEY, CDR2 SVGEGT. The CDR3 loop is CASSYVGGYYEQYF. The CDR3 DNA sequence: TGTGCCAGCAGTTACGTGGGAGGGTACTACGAGCAGTACTTC.

The chain joins TRBV24-1 to TRBJ2-7; D call uncertain. Germline loops: CDR1 KGHDR, CDR2 SFDVKD. Trimming took 4 bases from V and 3 from J, leaving 12 bases between them. This CDR3 is built from 14 residues. The CDR3 DNA reads as TGTGCCACCAGTGACCCCGGCAGGAACTACGAGCAGTACTTC. Translated, it gives CATSDPGRNYEQYF.

This clone was picked up a small number of times. The chain employs TRBV28 and TRBJ1-6, with D maybe TRBD1 (6 bases). The CDR3 covers 16 residues. V gave up 3 bases and J gave up 7 bases, with 16 bases separating them. The germline gives CDR1 MDHEN, CDR2 SYDVKM. CDR3 sequence (DNA): TGTGCCAGCAGTTTTCCCGGCGGGGGCTGGAATTCACCCCTCCACTTT. It specifies CASSFPGGGWNSPLHF.

V and J are TRBV3-1 (or the pseudogene TRBV3-2) and TRBJ2-5; weak D call: TRBD2 (6 bases). Germline V lookup: CDR1 LGHDT, CDR2 YNNKEL (reference sequence). Trimming shortened V by 4 bases and J by 4 bases, and 10 bases separated the two germline ends. The CDR3 consists of 13 residues. CDR3 nucleotide sequence: TGTGCCAGCAGCCCGGGACTTCCAGAGACCCAGTACTTC. It codes for CASSPGLPETQYF.

The V and J genes are TRBV28 and TRBJ1-2; no clear D. V was trimmed by 5 bases and J by 2 bases, leaving 9 bases between them. Germline lookup yields CDR1 MDHEN and CDR2 SYDVKM. The CDR3 loop spans 13 amino acids. The CDR3, as DNA: TGTGCCAGCAGTGACGGGATAAACTATGGCTACACCTTC. This encodes CASSDGINYGYTF.

The chain employs TRBV19 and TRBJ1-5; D gene uncertain. This CDR3 spans 14 amino acids. V lost 2 bases and J lost 6, with 11 bases in between. Germline V gene lookup returns CDR1 LNHDA and CDR2 SQIVND (reference sequence). Here the CDR3 reads CASSIFRLTQPQHF. CDR3 nucleotide sequence: TGTGCCAGTAGTATATTCAGGCTAACTCAGCCCCAGCATTTT.

The chain carries TRBV6-5 and TRBJ1-4; TRBD1 matches 8 bases. The V gene end was trimmed by 2 bases and the J gene end by 8 bases; junction bases not matched to a gene: 7. CDR1 MNHEY and CDR2 SVGAGI come from the germline V gene. This CDR3 is 15 amino acids long. The CDR3 spells CASSYGTGGTEKLFF. Written as DNA, the CDR3 is TGTGCCAGCAGTTACGGAACAGGGGGGACCGAAAAACTGTTTTTT.

The chain links TRBV20-1 to TRBJ2-1; D gene uncertain. The CDR3 totals 10 residues. CDR1 is DFQATT and CDR2 is SNEGSKA in the germline V gene (reference sequence). Trimming removed 6 bases from V and 9 bases from J, with 9 bases in between. The CDR3 DNA sequence: TGCAGTGCCCGGTCCGTTGAGCAGTTCTTC. It is translated as CSARSVEQFF.

J is TRBJ2-7 and V is TRBV9; 9 bases agree with TRBD1. Germline-derived CDR1 and CDR2 are SGDLS and YYNGEE. The CDR3 is 15 amino acids. Unmatched junction bases numbered 8, after V lost 1 base and J lost 6 bases. DNA for the CDR3: TGTGCCAGCAGCGTAAGCACAGGGGGCATTGCCGAGCAGTACTTC. It yields the protein CASSVSTGGIAEQYF.

V is TRBV5-5 and J is TRBJ1-1; D remains unclear. Germline CDR1 is SGHKS and CDR2 is YYEKEE (reference sequence). This CDR3 spans 14 amino acids. Trimming took off 0 bases at V and 8 bases at J, with 14 bases between the two ends. The CDR3 spells CASSLELQFVEAFF. DNA for the CDR3: TGTGCCAGCAGCTTGGAGCTACAGTTCGTCGAAGCTTTCTTT.

CDR3 in amino acids: CASSQVSHSGEQFF. The CDR3 region has the DNA TGCGCCAGCAGCCAAGTTTCTCATAGTGGTGAGCAGTTCTTC. The chain combines TRBV4-3 with TRBJ2-1; D uncertain. The CDR3 spans 14 residues. Trimming took 1 base from V and 9 from J, leaving 13 bases between them. From germline, CDR1 is LGHNA and CDR2 YSLEER.

This clone came up once. V is TRBV4-1 and J is TRBJ2-7; no clear D. This CDR3 contains 13 residues. CDR1 is MGHRA, CDR2 YSYEKL, per germline. Trimming cost V 1 base and J 0 bases, with 4 bases left between them. The DNA of the CDR3 is TGCGCCAGCAGCCAAGCTAGCTCCTACGAGCAGTACTTC. Translation: CASSQASSYEQYF.

The genes are TRBV15 and TRBJ1-2; the match to TRBD1 covers 9 bases. J lost 2 bases, V lost 4 bases, and 2 bases had no gene match. The CDR3 extends over 14 amino acids. The germline V gene encodes CDR1 LNHNV and CDR2 YYDKDF (reference sequence). CDR3 region: CATSTGTGNYGYTF. The DNA for the CDR3 is TGTGCCACCAGCACCGGGACAGGGAACTATGGCTACACCTTC.

The chain uses TRBV5-4 and TRBJ2-1, with D perhaps matching TRBD2 (5 bases). V was pared by 3 bases and J by 0 bases, with 10 bases between. Looked up from germline, CDR1 is SGHNT and CDR2 is YYREEE (reference sequence). This CDR3 spans 15 amino acids. The CDR3 loop is CASSSSQSSYNEQFF. As DNA, the CDR3 is TGTGCCAGCAGCTCTAGCCAGAGCTCCTACAATGAGCAGTTCTTC.

J is TRBJ1-2 and V is TRBV25-1; D is possibly TRBD1 (5 bases). This CDR3 comprises 13 residues. The ends were cut back, 7 bases at V and 7 bases at J, with 16 bases in the middle. From germline, CDR1 is MGHDK and CDR2 SYGVNS. CDR3 sequence reads: CASTPGEGLGYTF. The DNA of the CDR3 is TGTGCCAGCACCCCCGGGGAGGGGCTTGGCTACACCTTC.

The chain recombines TRBV18 with TRBJ2-1; TRBD1 is a possible D gene (5 bases). The CDR3 length is 14 residues. Germline-derived CDR1 and CDR2 are KGHSH and LQKENI. The ends were cut back, 0 bases at V and 8 bases at J, with 11 bases in the middle. CDR3 protein: CASSPPPGPDEQFF. CDR3 nucleotide sequence: TGTGCCAGCTCACCACCGCCAGGGCCCGATGAGCAGTTCTTC.

The rearrangement joins TRBV6-5 to TRBJ1-1; TRBD1 matches at 8 bases. CDR1 is MNHEY and CDR2 is SVGAGI in the germline V gene. The CDR3 is 15 residues long. J was trimmed by 4 bases and V by 8 bases; bases with no gene match: 12. CDR3 in amino acids: CASRGETGEGTEAFF. DNA for the CDR3: TGTGCCAGCCGGGGGGAGACAGGGGAGGGCACTGAAGCTTTCTTT.

This sequence joins TRBV5-4 and TRBJ1-2; the D gene is possibly TRBD1 (6 bases). V shed 3 bases and J shed 4 bases, with 10 bases lying between them. Germline lookup yields CDR1 SGHNT and CDR2 YYREEE (reference sequence). The CDR3 sequence is 13 residues long. The chain's CDR3 is CASSSTGSYGYTF. DNA for the CDR3: TGTGCCAGCAGCTCCACAGGGTCCTATGGCTACACCTTC.

The rearrangement uses TRBV4-1 and TRBJ1-3; perhaps TRBD1 as D (5 bases). The germline V gene has CDR1 MGHRA and CDR2 YSYEKL. This CDR3 region has 15 residues. Trimming removed 1 base at V and 8 bases at J, with 15 bases between. CDR3 amino acids: CASSQGWGIRDTIYF. As DNA, the CDR3 is TGCGCCAGCAGCCAAGGTTGGGGAATCAGGGACACCATATATTTT.

This sequence joins TRBV6-5 and TRBJ2-5; TRBD1 matches at 8 bases. The CDR3 sequence is 12 residues long. Per germline, CDR1 MNHEY and CDR2 SVGAGI. J was trimmed by 4 bases and V by 6 bases; bases with no gene match: 1. The DNA for the CDR3 is TGTGCCAGCAGAACAGGGGGAGAGACCCAGTACTTC. This sequence encodes CASRTGGETQYF.

This sequence joins TRBV5-1 and TRBJ1-2; 7 nucleotides agree with TRBD1. Trimming at V came to 0 bases and at J to 0 bases, leaving 8 bases not matched to a gene. Germline lookup yields CDR1 SGHRS and CDR2 YFSETQ. This CDR3 spans 17 amino acids. The CDR3 spells CASSLEAGGLTNYGYTF. CDR3 DNA sequence: TGCGCCAGCAGCTTGGAGGCAGGGGGGCTTACTAACTATGGCTACACCTTC. The entire variable domain, with the rest obtained from reference TRBV5-1 and TRBJ1-2, is as follows: KAGVTQTPRYLIKTRGQQVTLSCSPISGHRSVSWYQQTPGQGLQFLFEYFSETQRNKGNFPGRFSGRQFSNSRSEMNVSTLELGDSALYLCASSLEAGGLTNYGYTFGSGTRLTVV.

The gene calls are TRBV9 and TRBJ1-2, with a weak D call TRBD1 (6 bases). This CDR3 region has 14 residues. Trimming cost V 1 base and J 8 bases, with 15 bases left between them. Germline assignment: CDR1 SGDLS and CDR2 YYNGEE. The CDR3 sequence: CASSVMRYRAGYTF. Written as DNA, the CDR3 is TGTGCCAGCAGCGTAATGCGTTACAGGGCGGGCTACACCTTC.